This T cell receptor (beta chain) was profiled in a study of blood T cell repertoires in COVID-19. Study-level information: COVID-19 samples collected from the United States, Italy and Spain covered acute and convalescent phases. From T cells, B-cell-depleted T cells, or PBMCs came the material, which was cDNA or gDNA.

In the original analysis: Reference gene primer amplification gave estimated nucleated cell counts. The assay was immunoSEQ multiplex PCR, and TCRdb's table has in-frame clones only and misses some. V and J calls and clone size are as listed in that table; D and trimming were resolved from the DNA. The repertoire has 40,000 to 60,000 clones, 84% of them found once; the top ten carry 7.6%. This CDR3 has 12 residues. Per germline, CDR1 MRHNA and CDR2 SNTAGT. Trimming removed 4 bases at V and 11 bases at J, with 15 bases between. This chain links TRBV6-4 with TRBJ2-7; weak D call: TRBD2 (6 bases). The TCR was taken from a human donor in a cohort sampled during active COVID-19. The sequenced sample consisted of peripheral blood. The CDR3 spells CASSVVGSEEYF. In nucleotides, the CDR3 is TGTGCCAGCAGTGTGGTCGGGAGTGAAGAGTACTTC.